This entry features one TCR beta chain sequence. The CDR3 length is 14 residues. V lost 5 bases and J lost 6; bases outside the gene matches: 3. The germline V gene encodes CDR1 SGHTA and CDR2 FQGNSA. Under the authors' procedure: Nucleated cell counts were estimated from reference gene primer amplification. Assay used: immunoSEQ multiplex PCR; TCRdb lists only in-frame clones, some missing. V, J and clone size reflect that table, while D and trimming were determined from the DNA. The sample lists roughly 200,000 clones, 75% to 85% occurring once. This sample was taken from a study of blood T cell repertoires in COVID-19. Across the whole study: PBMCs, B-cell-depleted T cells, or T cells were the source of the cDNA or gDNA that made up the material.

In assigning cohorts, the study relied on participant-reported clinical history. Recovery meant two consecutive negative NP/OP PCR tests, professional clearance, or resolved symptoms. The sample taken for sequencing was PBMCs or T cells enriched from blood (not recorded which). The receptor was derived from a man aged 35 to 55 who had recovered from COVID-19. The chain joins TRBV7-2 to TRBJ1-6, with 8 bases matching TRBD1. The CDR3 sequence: CASSRGQGNSPLHF. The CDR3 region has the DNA TGTGCCAGCAGCCGCGGACAGGGTAATTCACCCCTCCACTTT.